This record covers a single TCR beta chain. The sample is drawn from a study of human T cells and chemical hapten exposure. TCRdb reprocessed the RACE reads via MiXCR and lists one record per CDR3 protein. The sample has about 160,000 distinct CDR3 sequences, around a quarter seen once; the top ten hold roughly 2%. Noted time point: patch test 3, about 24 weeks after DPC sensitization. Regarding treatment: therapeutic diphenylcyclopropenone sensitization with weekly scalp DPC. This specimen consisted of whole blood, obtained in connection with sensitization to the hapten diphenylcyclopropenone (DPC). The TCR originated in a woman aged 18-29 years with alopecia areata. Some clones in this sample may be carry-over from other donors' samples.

In nucleotides, the CDR3 is TGTGCCAGCAGCCGTCCGACGACAGGCGGGGGGAAGACCCAGTACTTC. Its protein is CASSRPTTGGGKTQYF. V usage is TRBV7-2 and J usage is TRBJ2-5; TRBD2 agrees at 8 bases. The CDR3 extends over 16 amino acids. After removal of 5 bases from V and 6 bases from J, the junction contained 14 bases not matched to a gene. Germline V CDR1 and CDR2: SGHTA, FQGNSA.